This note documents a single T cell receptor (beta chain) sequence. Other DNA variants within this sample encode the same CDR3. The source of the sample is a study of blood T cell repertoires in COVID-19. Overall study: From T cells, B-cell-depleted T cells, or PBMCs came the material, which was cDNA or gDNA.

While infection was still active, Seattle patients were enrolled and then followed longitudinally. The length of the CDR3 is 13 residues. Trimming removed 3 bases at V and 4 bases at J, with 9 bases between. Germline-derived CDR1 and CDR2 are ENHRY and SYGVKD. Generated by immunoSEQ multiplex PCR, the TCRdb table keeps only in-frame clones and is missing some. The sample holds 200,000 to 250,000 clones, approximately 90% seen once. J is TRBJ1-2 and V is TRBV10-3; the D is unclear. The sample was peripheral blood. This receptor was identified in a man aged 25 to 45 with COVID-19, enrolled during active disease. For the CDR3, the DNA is TGTGCCATCAGTGATGGCAGGCTCTATGGCTACACCTTC. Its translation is CAISDGRLYGYTF.